Given below is one TCR beta chain in context. This sample is part of a study of T cells in localized non-small cell lung cancer. The data were produced by immunoSEQ multiplex PCR, yet TCRdb's version contains in-frame clones alone and is incomplete. This sample has tens of thousands of clones, with roughly 87% found just once. Sequencing was performed on peripheral blood, taken before any cancer treatment. The receptor's source is a male donor aged 60 or over with stage I squamous cell lung carcinoma.

Written as DNA, the CDR3 is TGTGCCAGCAGCCTCATGCGCACAGATACGCAGTATTTT. Its translation: CASSLMRTDTQYF. The genes are TRBV14 and TRBJ2-3; D gene unclear. The CDR3 consists of 13 residues. V gave up 4 bases and J gave up 1 base, with 6 bases separating them. Germline assignment: CDR1 SGHDN and CDR2 FVKESK.